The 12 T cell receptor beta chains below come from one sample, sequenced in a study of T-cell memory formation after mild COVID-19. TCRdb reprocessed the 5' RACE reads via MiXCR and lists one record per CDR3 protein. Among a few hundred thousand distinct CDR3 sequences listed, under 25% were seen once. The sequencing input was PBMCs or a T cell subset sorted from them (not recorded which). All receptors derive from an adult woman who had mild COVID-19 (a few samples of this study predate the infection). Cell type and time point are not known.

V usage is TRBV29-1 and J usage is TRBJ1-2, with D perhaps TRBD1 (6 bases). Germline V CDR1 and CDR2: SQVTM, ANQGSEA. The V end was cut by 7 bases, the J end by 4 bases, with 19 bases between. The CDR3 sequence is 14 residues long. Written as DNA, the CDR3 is TGCAGCGCCCTGCCATCGGGGGCTGGCTATGGCTACACCTTC. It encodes CSALPSGAGYGYTF. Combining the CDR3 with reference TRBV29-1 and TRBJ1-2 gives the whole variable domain SAVISQKPSRDICQRGTSLTIQCQVDSQVTMMFWYRQQPGQSLTLIATANQGSEATYESGFVIDKFPISRPNLTFSTLTVSNMSPEDSSIYLCSALPSGAGYGYTFGSGTRLTVV.

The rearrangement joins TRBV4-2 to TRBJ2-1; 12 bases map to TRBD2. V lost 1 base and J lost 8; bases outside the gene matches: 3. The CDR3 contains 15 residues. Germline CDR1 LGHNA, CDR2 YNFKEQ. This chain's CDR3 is CASSQVLAGGYEQFF. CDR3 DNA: TGTGCCAGCAGCCAAGTACTAGCGGGGGGCTATGAGCAGTTCTTC.

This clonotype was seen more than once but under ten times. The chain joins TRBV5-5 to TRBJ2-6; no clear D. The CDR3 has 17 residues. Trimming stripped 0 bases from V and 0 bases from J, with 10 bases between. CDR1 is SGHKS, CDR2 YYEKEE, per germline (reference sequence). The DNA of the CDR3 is TGTGCCAGCAGCTTGGTCGGCGATAGCTCTGGGGCCAACGTCCTGACTTTC. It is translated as CASSLVGDSSGANVLTF.

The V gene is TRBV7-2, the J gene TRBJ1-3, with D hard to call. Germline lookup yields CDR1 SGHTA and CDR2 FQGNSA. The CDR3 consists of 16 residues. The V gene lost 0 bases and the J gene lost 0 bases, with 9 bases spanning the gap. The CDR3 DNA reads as TGTGCCAGCAGCTTAGCCTGGGGTAGCTCTGGAAACACCATATATTTT. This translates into CASSLAWGSSGNTIYF.

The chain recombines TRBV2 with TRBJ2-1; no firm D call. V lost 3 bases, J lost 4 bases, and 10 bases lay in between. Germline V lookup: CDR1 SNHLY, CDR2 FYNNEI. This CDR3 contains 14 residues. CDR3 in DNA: TGTGCCAGCAGTGAGGATGGACGATACAATGAGCAGTTCTTC. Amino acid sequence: CASSEDGRYNEQFF.

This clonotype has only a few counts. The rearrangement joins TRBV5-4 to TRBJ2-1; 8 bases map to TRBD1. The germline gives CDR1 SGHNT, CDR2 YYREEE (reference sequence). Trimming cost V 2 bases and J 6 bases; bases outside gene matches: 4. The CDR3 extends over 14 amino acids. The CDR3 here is CASSFRDRSNEQFF. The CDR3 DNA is TGTGCCAGCAGCTTCCGGGACAGGTCCAATGAGCAGTTCTTC.

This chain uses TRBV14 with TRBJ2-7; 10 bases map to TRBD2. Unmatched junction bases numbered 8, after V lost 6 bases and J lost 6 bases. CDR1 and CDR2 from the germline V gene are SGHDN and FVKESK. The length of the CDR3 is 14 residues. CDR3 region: CASSERGGIFEQYF. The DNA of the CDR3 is TGTGCCAGCAGTGAGCGGGGGGGCATTTTCGAGCAGTACTTC.

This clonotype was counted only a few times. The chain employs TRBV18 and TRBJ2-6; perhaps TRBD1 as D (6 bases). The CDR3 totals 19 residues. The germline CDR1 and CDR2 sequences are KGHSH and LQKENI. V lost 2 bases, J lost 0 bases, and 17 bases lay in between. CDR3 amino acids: CASSPVLGHSISGANVLTF. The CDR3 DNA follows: TGTGCCAGCTCACCAGTACTGGGACACAGTATCTCTGGGGCCAACGTCCTGACTTTC.

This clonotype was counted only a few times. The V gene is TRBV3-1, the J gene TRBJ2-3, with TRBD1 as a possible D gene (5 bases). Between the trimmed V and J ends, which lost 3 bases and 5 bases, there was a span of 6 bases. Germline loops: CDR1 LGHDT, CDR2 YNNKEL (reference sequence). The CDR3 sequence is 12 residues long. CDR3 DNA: TGTGCCAGCAGCCACCAGGGAGATACGCAGTATTTT. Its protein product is CASSHQGDTQYF.

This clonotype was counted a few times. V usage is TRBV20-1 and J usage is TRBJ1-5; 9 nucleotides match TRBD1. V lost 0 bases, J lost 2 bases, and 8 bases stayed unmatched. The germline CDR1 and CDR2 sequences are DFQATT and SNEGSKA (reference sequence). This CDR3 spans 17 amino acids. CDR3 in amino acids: CSARDGGQGSRNQPQHF. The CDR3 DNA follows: TGCAGTGCTAGAGACGGGGGACAGGGTTCGCGCAATCAGCCCCAGCATTTT.

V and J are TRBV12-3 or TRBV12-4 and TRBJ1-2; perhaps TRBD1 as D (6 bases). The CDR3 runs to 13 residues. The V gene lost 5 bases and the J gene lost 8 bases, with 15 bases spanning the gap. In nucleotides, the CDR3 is TGTGCCAGCAGTCGAAACAGGGTTTGGGGCTACACCTTC. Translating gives CASSRNRVWGYTF.

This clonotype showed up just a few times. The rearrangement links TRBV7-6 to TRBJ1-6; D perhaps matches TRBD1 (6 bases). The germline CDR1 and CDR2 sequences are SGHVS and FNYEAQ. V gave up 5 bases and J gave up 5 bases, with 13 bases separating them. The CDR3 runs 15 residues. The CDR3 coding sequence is TGTGCCAGCAGCCCCCGCGGACAGCATAATTCACCCCTCCACTTT. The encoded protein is CASSPRGQHNSPLHF.